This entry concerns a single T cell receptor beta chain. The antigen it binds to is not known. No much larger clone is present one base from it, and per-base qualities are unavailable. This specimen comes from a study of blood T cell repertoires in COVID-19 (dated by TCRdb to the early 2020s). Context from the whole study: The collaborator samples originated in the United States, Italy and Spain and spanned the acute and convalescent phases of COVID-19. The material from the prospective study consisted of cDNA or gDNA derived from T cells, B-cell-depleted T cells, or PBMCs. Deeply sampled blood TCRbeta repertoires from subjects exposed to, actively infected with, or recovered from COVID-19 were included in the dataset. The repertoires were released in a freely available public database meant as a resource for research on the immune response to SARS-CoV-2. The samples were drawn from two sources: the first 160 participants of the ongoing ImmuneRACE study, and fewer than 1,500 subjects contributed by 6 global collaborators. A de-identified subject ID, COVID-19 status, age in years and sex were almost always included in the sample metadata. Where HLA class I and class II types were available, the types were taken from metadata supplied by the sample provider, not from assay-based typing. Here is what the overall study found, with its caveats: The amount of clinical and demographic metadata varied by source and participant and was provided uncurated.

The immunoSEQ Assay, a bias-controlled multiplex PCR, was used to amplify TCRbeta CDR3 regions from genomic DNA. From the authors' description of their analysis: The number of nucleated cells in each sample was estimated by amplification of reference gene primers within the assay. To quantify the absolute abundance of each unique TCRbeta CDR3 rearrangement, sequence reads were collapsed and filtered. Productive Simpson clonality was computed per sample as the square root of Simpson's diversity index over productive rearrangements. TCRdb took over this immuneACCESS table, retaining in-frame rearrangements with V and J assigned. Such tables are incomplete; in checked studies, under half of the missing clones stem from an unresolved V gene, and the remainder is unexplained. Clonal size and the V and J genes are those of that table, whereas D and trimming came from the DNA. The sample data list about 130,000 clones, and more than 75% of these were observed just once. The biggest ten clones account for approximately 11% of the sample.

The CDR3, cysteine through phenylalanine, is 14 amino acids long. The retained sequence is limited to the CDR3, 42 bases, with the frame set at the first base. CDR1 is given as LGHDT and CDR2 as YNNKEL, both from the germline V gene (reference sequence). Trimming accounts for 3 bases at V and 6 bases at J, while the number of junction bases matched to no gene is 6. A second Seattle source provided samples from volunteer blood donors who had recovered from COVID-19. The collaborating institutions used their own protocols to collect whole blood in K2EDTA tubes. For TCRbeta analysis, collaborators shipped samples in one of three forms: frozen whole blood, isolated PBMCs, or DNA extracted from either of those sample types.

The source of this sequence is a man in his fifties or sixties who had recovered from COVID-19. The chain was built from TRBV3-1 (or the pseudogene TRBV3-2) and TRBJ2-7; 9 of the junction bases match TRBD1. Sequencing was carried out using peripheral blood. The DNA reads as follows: TGTGCCAGCAGCCAGCGCACAGGGGGCTCCGAGCAGTACTTC. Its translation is CASSQRTGGSEQYF.